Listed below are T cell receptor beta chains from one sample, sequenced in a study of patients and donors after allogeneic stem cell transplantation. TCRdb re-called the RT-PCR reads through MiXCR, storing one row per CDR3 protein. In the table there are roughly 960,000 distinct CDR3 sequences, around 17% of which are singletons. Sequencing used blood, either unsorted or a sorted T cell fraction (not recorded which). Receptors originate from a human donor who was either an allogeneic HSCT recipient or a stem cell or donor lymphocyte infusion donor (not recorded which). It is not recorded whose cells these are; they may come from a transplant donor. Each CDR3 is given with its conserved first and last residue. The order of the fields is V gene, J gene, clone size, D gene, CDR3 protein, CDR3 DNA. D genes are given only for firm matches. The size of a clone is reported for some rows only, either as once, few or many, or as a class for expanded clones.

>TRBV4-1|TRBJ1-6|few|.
CASSQGSGGYSPLHF
TGCGCCAGCAGCCAAGGTTCTGGGGGATATTCACCCCTCCACTTT
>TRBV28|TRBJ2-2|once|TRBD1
CASSPIPLPGTGGGELFF
TGTGCCAGCAGTCCAATCCCCTTACCCGGGACAGGGGGCGGGGAGCTGTTTTTT
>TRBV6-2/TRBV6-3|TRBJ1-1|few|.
CASSYPRGEAFF
TGTGCCAGCAGTTACCCCCGGGGCGAAGCTTTCTTT
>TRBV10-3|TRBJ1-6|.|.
CAISTRLASQDSPLHF
TGTGCCATCAGTACAAGACTGGCCTCCCAAGATTCACCCCTCCACTTT
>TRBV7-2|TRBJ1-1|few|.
CASSLDAGEAFF
TGTGCCAGCAGCTTGGACGCAGGTGAAGCTTTCTTT
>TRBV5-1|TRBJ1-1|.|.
CASSPTRENTEAFF
TGCGCCAGCAGCCCCACCAGAGAGAACACTGAAGCTTTCTTT
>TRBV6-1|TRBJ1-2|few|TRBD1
CASSGYPDRPSNYGYTF
TGTGCCAGCAGTGGGTACCCGGACAGGCCCTCGAACTATGGCTACACCTTC
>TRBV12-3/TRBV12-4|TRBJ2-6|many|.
CASSLVSGANVLTF
TGTGCCAGCAGCTTAGTCTCTGGGGCCAACGTCCTGACTTTC
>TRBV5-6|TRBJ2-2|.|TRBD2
CASSSEGLAGGWTGELFF
TGTGCCAGCAGCTCAGAGGGGCTAGCGGGAGGATGGACCGGGGAGCTGTTTTTT
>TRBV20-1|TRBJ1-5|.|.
CSAQRVVQPQHF
TGCAGTGCTCAGCGGGTGGTTCAGCCCCAGCATTTT
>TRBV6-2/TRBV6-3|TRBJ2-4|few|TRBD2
CASSYPAGVGNIQYF
TGTGCCAGCAGTTATCCAGCGGGGGTGGGGAACATTCAGTACTTC
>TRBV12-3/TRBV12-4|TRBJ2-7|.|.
CASATGELLEQYF
TGTGCCAGCGCAACGGGAGAACTTTTAGAGCAGTACTTC
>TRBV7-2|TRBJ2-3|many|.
CASSWAPRSTDTQYF
TGTGCCAGCAGCTGGGCCCCTCGGAGCACAGATACGCAGTATTTT
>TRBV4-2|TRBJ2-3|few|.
CASSHGSAADTQYF
TGTGCCAGCAGCCACGGGTCGGCGGCAGATACGCAGTATTTT
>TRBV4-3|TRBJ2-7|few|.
CASSQVLRVPSYEQYF
TGCGCCAGCAGCCAAGTCCTCAGGGTCCCCTCCTACGAGCAGTACTTC
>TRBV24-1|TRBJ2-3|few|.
CATSDFGERDTQYF
TGTGCCACCAGTGATTTCGGGGAACGAGATACGCAGTATTTT
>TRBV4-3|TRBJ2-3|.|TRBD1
CASSHLTGGDTQYF
TGCGCCAGCAGCCATCTCACAGGGGGGGATACGCAGTATTTT
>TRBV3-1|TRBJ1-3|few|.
CASSHKGERTSGNTIYF
TGTGCCAGCAGTCACAAGGGGGAACGTACTTCCGGAAACACCATATATTTT
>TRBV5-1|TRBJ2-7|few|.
CASSLGGSGFTYEQYF
TGCGCCAGCAGCTTGGGTGGTAGCGGATTTACCTACGAGCAGTACTTC
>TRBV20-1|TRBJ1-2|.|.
CSARLGGDYTF
TGCAGTGCTAGACTAGGGGGTGACTACACCTTC
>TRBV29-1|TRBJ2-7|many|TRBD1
CSAKDRASSYEQYF
TGCAGCGCCAAGGACAGGGCAAGCTCCTACGAGCAGTACTTC
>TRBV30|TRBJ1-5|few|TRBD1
CAWSTGTGLNQPQHF
TGTGCCTGGAGCACCGGGACAGGGTTGAATCAGCCCCAGCATTTT
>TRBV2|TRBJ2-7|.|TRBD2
CASSGRLAGNTYEQYF
TGTGCCAGCAGTGGAAGACTAGCGGGGAACACCTACGAGCAGTACTTC
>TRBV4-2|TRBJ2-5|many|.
CASSQGPGGETQYF
TGTGCCAGCAGCCAAGGCCCAGGAGGAGAGACCCAGTACTTC
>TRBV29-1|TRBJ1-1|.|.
CSARTDNTEAFF
TGCAGCGCCCGGACAGACAACACTGAAGCTTTCTTT
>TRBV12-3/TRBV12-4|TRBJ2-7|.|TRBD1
CASSPVGGRYEQYF
TGTGCCAGCAGTCCCGTAGGGGGCAGATACGAGCAGTACTTC
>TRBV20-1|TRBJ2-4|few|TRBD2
CSARDGLAGGNIQYF
TGCAGTGCTAGAGATGGACTAGCGGGGGGAAACATTCAGTACTTC
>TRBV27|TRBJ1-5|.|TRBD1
CASSLRRTGNQPQHF
TGTGCCAGCAGTCTCCGCCGGACAGGGAATCAGCCCCAGCATTTT
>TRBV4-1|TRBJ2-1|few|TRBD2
CASSQGGSGSTYNEQFF
TGCGCCAGCAGCCAAGGAGGAAGCGGGAGCACCTACAATGAGCAGTTCTTC
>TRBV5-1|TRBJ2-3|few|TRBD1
CASRTGVTDTQYF
TGCGCCAGCAGGACAGGGGTTACAGATACGCAGTATTTT
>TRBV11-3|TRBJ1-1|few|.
CASSLAATEAFF
TGTGCCAGCAGCTTGGCTGCCACTGAAGCTTTCTTT
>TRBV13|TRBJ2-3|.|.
CASSLRQRRDTQYF
TGTGCCAGCAGCCTGAGACAGAGAAGAGATACGCAGTATTTT
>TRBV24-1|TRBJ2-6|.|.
CATSVGDPGANVLTF
TGTGCCACCAGTGTGGGGGATCCTGGGGCCAACGTCCTGACTTTC
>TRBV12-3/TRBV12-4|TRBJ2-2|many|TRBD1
CASRGQGTGELFF
TGTGCCAGCAGGGGACAGGGGACCGGGGAGCTGTTTTTT
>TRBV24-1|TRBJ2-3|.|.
CATSDRGAPPPDTQYF
TGTGCCACCAGTGATCGCGGGGCGCCGCCGCCAGACACGCAGTATTTT
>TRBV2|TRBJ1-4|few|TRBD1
CASLFLAGTDEKLFF
TGTGCCAGTCTGTTCCTAGCCGGGACAGATGAAAAACTGTTTTTT
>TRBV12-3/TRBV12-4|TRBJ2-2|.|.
CASSNTGRNGELFF
TGTGCCAGCAGTAATACAGGGCGGAACGGGGAGCTGTTTTTT